This TCR beta chain was recovered during a study of shared clonotypes between healthy human individuals (dated by TCRdb to the early 2020s). Background for the entire study: A couple of women and a few men aged 18 to 49 years were included in the cohort. Between about 0.9 and 9 billion PBMCs per donor were obtained by leukapheresis. Libraries were prepared and TCR repertoires were sequenced by different laboratories using diverse techniques, in order to increase sequencing depth and limit assay-specific biases. To estimate repertoire size and how much clonotypes are shared between individuals, the study performed deep sequencing of blood TCR repertoires from 4 to 6 healthy adults. For each donor, three plates each were used for CD4 naive and CD4 memory, two plates were used for CD8 naive, and one plate was used for CD8 memory.

CD8 naive samples were obtained by positive selection for CCR7 among CD45RO-negative cells, yielding a CD45RA+CCR7+ population from which TemRA cells were excluded. Healthy HIV-negative adults with no recently reported acute infections or vaccinations were included as donors. Every donor was a Caucasian adult residing in Nashville, Tennessee, USA. Blood was collected by leukapheresis, and PBMCs were isolated by Ficoll-Histopaque density gradient centrifugation and then cryopreserved in liquid nitrogen vapor phase. Analytical flow cytometry was used to check the purity and quantity of each magnetically sorted T cell population. Each sorted fraction had its genomic DNA isolated and then quantified by UV absorbance on a Nanodrop 2000c. Overall results and qualifications from the work: Estimated clonotype richness was generally larger for naive than for memory subsets. Even with the large sequencing depth, rarefaction of the sorted-subset datasets indicated that sequencing was incomplete. Only blood was sampled, and tissue TCR repertoires likely differ from those in blood. When a handful of donors were compared, the shared fraction of clonotypes was around 5.1% for naive CD4, over 3% for naive CD8, roughly 2.3% for memory CD4, and under 0.5% for memory CD8. Compared with non-shared clonotypes, the clonotypes found in all four sorted-subset donors had higher generation probabilities. Pairwise subsampling indicated that sequencing depth was expected to affect the degree of clonotype sharing among donors. The small number of donors limited the genetic and exposure-history diversity represented.

Using the deep immunoSEQ assay, multiplex PCR amplified TCR CDR3 regions from genomic DNA. Genomic DNA extracted from each cell subset was distributed evenly over all wells of several immunoSEQ 96-well plates, and each plate served as one replicate. For sorted subsets, each replicate PCR was loaded with around 220 ng genomic DNA, equivalent to 25,000 to 30,000 T cell genomes. The purified libraries were quantified using a Qubit 3.0 fluorometer, sized with a Bioanalyzer 2100, and then quantified again using the KAPA Library Quantification kit. Every immunoSEQ 96-well plate was sequenced on a dedicated single-read 150-cycle Illumina NextSeq 550 flow cell. In the paper's pipeline: Because the immunoSEQ output held only junctional sequences and lacked quality scores, the filtering could not match the filtering applied to full-length reads. To assign V/J genes and CDR3, sequences were annotated using PyIR, a Python wrapper for IgBLAST v1.9, with IMGT germline references. Reads with weak V/J assignments (E-value above 1e-6), missing CDR3, stop codons, out-of-frame junctions, or ambiguous translated residues were removed. V3J clonotypes were defined as sequences sharing an identical inferred V gene, J gene, and CDR3 amino acid sequence. Percentage overlap between repertoires was computed as shared unique clonotypes divided by the size of the smaller repertoire. Repertoire richness was assessed with RTK rarefaction, the Chao1 estimator, and Recon v2.1 estimates of unobserved clonotypes. For all TCRbeta clonotypes obtained by the gDNA method from four donors, generation probabilities were computed with OLGA. In its TCRdb copy, this immuneACCESS table keeps in-frame sequences only and misses some clones. Where compared with another copy, unresolved V genes explain less than half of these, and the others have no known cause. That table gives V, J and clone size, and the DNA gave D and trimming. The sample table holds roughly 2.1 million clones, of which about 92% were seen once. The ten largest clones add up to approximately 1.7% of the sample.

Note on this clone: The target of this receptor is not known. The record has no base qualities; no much larger clone is one base away.

Trimming takes 1 base off V and 4 bases off J; junction bases not matched to a gene: 4. The germline V gene (reference sequence) supplies CDR1 SEHNR and CDR2 FQNEAQ. The CDR3 runs 15 amino acids, cysteine and phenylalanine included. The retained sequence is limited to the CDR3, 45 bases, with the frame set at the first base. The chain joins TRBV7-9 to TRBJ1-2, and 9 bases in between align with TRBD1. This clonotype was obtained from a man between 18 and 35 years old in good health. Some clones in this sample may be carry-over from other donors' samples. The sample taken for sequencing was naive CD8+ T cells from PBMCs. Sample cell subset or site, as interpreted from the label and publication: CD45RA+CCR7+. The CDR3 region has the sequence CASSLDRTGAYGYTF. The DNA sequence is given as TGTGCCAGCAGCTTAGATAGGACAGGGGCCTATGGCTACACCTTC.